The 2 T cell receptor beta chains below all came from one sample that was sequenced in a study of CD8+CD57+ T cells in acquired aplastic anemia. The template used for profiling TCR beta VDJ and CDR3 was genomic DNA. MiXCR, run by TCRdb on the reads, gives a single entry per CDR3 protein. This table has roughly 420,000 distinct CDR3 sequences, around 68% appearing once. The source material was sorted CD4+, CD8+, or CD8+CD57+ T cells (not recorded which) from PBMCs. The receptor set was obtained from a human donor in good health, serving as a control.

The chain couples TRBV7-2 to TRBJ2-7; D ambiguous. The germline V gene encodes CDR1 SGHTA and CDR2 FQGNSA. Trimming took 5 bases from V and 6 from J, leaving 17 bases between them. CDR3 length equals 14 residues. The CDR3 protein is CASSLQTALGEQYF. CDR3 DNA: TGTGCCAGCAGCCTCCAGACGGCGCTAGGCGAGCAGTACTTC.

A note on this clonotype: The final CDR3 position lacks the conserved phenylalanine or tryptophan, pointing to a likely read error. The DNA is left out, because the CDR3 cannot be placed on it with certainty; the CDR3 is given as TCRdb lists it. This chain links TRBV9 with TRBJ1-3; no DNA check was done on the table's D call, TRBD1. CDR1 is SGDLS, CDR2 YYNGEE, per germline. The CDR3 numbers 8 amino acids, ends counted. The CDR3 here is CASSGTGG.